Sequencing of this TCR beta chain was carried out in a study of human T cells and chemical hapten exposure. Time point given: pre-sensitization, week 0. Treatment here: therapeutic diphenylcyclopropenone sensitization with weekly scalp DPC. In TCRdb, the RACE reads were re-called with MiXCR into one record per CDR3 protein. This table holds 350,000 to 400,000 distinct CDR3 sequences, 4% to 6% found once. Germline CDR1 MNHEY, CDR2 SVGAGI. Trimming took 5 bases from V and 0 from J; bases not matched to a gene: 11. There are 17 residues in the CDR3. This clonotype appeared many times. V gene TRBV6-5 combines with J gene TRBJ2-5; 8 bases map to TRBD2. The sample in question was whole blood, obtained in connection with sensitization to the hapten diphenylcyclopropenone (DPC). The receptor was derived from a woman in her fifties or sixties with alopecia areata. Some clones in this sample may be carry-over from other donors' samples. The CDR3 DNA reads TGTGCCAGCAGTCACTGGACTAAGCGGGAGTACCAAGAGACCCAGTACTTC. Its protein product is CASSHWTKREYQETQYF.